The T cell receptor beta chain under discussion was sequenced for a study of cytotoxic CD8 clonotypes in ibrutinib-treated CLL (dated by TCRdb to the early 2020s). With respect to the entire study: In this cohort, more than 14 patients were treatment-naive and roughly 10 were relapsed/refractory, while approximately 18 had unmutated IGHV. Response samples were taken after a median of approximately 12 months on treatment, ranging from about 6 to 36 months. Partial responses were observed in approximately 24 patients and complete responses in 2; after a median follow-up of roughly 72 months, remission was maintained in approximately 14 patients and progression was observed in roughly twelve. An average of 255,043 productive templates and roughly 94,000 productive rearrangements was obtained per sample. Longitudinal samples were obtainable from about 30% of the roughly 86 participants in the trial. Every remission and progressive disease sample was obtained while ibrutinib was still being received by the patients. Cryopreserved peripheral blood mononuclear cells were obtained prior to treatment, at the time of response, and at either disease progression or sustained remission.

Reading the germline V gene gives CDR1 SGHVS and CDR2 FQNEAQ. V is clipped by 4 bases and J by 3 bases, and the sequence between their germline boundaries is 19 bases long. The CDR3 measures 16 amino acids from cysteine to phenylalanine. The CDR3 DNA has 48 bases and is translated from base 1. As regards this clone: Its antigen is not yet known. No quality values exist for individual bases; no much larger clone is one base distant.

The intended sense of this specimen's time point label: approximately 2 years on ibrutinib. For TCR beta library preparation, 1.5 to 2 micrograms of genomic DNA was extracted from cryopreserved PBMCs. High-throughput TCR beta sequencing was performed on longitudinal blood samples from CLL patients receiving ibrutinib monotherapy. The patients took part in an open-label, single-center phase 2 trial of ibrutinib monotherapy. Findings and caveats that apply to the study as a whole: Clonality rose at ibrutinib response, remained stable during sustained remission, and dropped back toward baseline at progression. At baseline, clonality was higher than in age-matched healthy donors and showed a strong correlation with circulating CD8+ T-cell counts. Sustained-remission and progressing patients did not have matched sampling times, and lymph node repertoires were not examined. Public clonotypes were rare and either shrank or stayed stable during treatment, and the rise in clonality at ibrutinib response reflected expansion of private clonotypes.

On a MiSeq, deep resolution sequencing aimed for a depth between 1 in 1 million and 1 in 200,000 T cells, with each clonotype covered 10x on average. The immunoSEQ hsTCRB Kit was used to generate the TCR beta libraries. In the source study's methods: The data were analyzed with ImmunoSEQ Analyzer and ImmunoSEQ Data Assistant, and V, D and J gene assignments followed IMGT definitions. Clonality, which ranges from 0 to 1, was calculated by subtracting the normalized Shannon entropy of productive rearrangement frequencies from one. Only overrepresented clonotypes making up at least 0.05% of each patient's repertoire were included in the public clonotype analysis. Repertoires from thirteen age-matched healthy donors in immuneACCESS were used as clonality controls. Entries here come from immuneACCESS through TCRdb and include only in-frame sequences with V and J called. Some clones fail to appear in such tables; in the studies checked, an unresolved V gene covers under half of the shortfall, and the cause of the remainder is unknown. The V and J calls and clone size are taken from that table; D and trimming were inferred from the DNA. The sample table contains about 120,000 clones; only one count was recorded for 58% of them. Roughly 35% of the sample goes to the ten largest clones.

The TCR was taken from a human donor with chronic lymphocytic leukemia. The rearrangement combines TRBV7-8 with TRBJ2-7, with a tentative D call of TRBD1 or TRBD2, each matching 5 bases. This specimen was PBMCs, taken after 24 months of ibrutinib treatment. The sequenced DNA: TGTGCCAGCAGCTCCAGGGAGAAAGGGTTTAGCTACGAGCAGTACTTC. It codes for CASSSREKGFSYEQYF.